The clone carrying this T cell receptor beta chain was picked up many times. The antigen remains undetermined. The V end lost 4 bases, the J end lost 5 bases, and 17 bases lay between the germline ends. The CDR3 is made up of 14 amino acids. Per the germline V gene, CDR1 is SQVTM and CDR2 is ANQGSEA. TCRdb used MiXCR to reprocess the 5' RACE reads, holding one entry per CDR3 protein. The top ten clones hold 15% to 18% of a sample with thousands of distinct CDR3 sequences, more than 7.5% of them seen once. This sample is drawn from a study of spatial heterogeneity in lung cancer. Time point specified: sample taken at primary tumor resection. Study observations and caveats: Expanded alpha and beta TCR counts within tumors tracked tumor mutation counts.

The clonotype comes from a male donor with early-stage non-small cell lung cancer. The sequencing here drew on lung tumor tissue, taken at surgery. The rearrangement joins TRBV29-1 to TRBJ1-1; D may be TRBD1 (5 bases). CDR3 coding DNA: TGCAGCGTTGTCGGTGGGGGACCTGGGACTGAAGCTTTCTTT. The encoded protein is CSVVGGGPGTEAFF.